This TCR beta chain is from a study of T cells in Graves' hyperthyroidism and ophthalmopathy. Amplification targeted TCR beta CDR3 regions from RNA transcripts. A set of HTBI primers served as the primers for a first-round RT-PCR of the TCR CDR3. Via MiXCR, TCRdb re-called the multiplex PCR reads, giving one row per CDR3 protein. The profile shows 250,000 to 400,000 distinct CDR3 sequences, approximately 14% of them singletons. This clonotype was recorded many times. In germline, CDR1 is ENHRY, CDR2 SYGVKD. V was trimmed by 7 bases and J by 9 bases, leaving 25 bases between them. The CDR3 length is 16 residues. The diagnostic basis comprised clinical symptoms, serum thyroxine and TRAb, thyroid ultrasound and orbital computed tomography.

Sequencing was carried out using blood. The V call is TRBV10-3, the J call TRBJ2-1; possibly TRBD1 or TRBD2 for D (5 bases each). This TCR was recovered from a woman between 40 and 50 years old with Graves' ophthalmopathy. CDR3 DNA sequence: TGTGCCATCACTGCCGGGCGAGAATCGGGGCAGGGTGAGCAGTTCTTC. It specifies CAITAGRESGQGEQFF.